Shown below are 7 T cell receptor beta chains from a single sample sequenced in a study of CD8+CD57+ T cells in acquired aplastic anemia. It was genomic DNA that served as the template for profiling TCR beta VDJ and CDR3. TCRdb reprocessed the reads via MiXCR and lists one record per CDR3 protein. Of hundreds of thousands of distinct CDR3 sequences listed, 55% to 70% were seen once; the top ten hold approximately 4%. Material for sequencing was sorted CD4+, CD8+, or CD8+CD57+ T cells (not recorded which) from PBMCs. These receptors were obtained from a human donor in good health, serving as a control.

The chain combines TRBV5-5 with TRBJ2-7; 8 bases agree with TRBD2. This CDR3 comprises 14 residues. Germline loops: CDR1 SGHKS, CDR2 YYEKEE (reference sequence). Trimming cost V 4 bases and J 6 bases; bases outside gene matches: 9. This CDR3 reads CASSTGGRGTEQYF. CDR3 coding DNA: TGTGCCAGCAGCACGGGAGGGAGGGGGACCGAGCAGTACTTC.

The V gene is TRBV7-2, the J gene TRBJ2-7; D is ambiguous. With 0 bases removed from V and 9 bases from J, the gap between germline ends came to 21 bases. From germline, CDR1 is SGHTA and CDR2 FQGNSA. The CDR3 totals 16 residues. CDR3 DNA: TGTGCCAGCAGCTTAGCTCCCAGGAAAGAGGCCTACTTGCAGTACTTC. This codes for CASSLAPRKEAYLQYF.

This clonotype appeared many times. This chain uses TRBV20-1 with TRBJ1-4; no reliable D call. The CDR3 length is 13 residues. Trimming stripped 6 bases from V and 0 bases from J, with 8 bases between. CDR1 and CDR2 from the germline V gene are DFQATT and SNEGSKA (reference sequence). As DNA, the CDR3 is TGCAGTGCACTTCACGCAACTAATGAAAAACTGTTTTTT. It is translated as CSALHATNEKLFF.

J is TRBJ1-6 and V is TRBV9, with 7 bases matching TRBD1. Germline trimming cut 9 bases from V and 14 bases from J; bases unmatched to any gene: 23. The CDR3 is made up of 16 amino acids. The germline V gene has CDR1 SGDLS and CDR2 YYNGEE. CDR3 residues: CAIKTEPDREAFSLHF. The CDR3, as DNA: TGTGCCATCAAGACAGAACCAGACAGGGAAGCTTTCTCCCTCCACTTT.

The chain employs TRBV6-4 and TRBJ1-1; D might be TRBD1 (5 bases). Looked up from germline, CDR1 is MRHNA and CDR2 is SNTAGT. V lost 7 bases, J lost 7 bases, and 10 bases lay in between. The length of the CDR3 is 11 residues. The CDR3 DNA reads TGTGCCAGCACCCAGGGCCTTGAAGCTTTCTTT. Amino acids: CASTQGLEAFF.

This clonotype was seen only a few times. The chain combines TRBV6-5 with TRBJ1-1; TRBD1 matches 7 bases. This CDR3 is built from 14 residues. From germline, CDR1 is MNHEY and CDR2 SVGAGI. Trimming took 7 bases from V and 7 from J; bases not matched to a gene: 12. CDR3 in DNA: TGTGCCAGCACTAGGTGCAGGGGGATGGGTGAAGCTTTCTTT. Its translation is CASTRCRGMGEAFF.

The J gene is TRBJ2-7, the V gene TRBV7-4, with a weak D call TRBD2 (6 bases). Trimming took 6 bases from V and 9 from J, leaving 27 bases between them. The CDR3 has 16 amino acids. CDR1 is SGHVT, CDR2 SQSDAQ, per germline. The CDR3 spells CASSPPGEVLYCGQYF. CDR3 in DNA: TGTGCCAGCAGTCCCCCGGGAGAGGTGCTCTATTGCGGGCAGTACTTC.